This TCR beta chain comes out of a study of blood T cell repertoires in COVID-19. About the research overall: Acute-phase and convalescent COVID-19 samples originated in the United States, Italy and Spain.

Germline V gene lookup returns CDR1 SGHDN and CDR2 FVKESK. The CDR3 length is 13 residues. The ends were cut back, 1 base at V and 7 bases at J, with 5 bases in the middle. Assay: immunoSEQ multiplex PCR; the TCRdb copy retains only in-frame clones and omits some. The profile shows roughly 280,000 clones, under 90% of them singletons. The age range of participants was 18 to 89 years, with residence in fewer than 25 US areas. Cohorts were based on clinical histories the participants reported. The sequence was collected from a woman in her fifties or sixties who had recovered from COVID-19. The specimen sequenced was PBMCs or T cells enriched from blood (not recorded which). The J gene is TRBJ1-6, the V gene TRBV14; D ambiguous. In DNA, the CDR3 is TGTGCCAGCAGCCAAGGCGGGAATTCACCCCTCCACTTT. Translation: CASSQGGNSPLHF.